This is a list of T cell receptor beta chains from one sample in a study of T cells in localized non-small cell lung cancer. Sequencing was performed with immunoSEQ multiplex PCR; in TCRdb, only in-frame clones are kept and a portion is missing. In the table there are about 5,600 clones, around a quarter of which are singletons. The specimen comprised lung tumor tissue, sampled before any cancer treatment. The receptor source for this set is a female donor older than 55 with stage I lung adenocarcinoma. Each CDR3 is given with its conserved first and last residue. The D gene is left open where the match is weak. Clone sizes are given selectively: once, few, many, or a class where the clone is expanded.

TRBV28	TRBD1	TRBJ1-4	-	TGTGCCAGCAGTCCAGGGGGTAATGAAAAACTGTTTTTT	CASSPGGNEKLFF
TRBV6-8	-	TRBJ2-3	-	TGTGCCAGCACTCAGGGGGGGGGAGATACGCAGTATTTT	CASTQGGGDTQYF
TRBV5-1	TRBD2	TRBJ2-5	-	TGCGCCAGCAGCTGGGGGACCCTAGCGGGAGGGGAGGAGACCCAGTACTTC	CASSWGTLAGGEETQYF
TRBV18	TRBD2	TRBJ2-7	-	TGTGCCAGCTCACCGCTGGGATTAGGACTAGCGGGATGGGAACAATACGAGCAGTACTTC	CASSPLGLGLAGWEQYEQYF
TRBV11-3	-	TRBJ2-7	few	TGTGCCAGCAGCTTAGGAGCGCCGGGACTCACTGCCTACGAGCAGTACTTC	CASSLGAPGLTAYEQYF
TRBV11-3	-	TRBJ1-2	-	TGTGCCAGCACTCCCCAGGACAGCGAACATGGCTACACCTTC	CASTPQDSEHGYTF
TRBV11-3	TRBD1	TRBJ1-1	-	TGTGCCAGCAGCAAACAACAGGGGAGGAACACTGAAGCTTTCTTT	CASSKQQGRNTEAFF
TRBV6-8	TRBD1	TRBJ2-5	few	TGTGCCAGCAGACCGGACAGGCGTCGGACCCAGTACTTC	CASRPDRRRTQYF
TRBV11-3	TRBD1	TRBJ2-1	medium-sized	TGTGCCAGCAGCCGGGCACCGGGACAGGGGTACAATGAGCAGTTCTTC	CASSRAPGQGYNEQFF
TRBV19	-	TRBJ2-2	-	TGTGCCAGCAGACCCATCCTAAACACCGGGGAGCTGTTTTTT	CASRPILNTGELFF
TRBV18	TRBD2	TRBJ2-1	-	TGTGCCAGCTCACAGAACGCGAGGGAGGGGAACAATGAGCAGTTCTTC	CASSQNAREGNNEQFF
TRBV11-1	TRBD1	TRBJ2-3	few	TGTGCCAGCAGCTTTTGGCAGGGGGCGACAGATACGCAGTATTTT	CASSFWQGATDTQYF
TRBV29-1	-	TRBJ2-2	-	TGCAGCGTTGCAGGGGGGACCGGGGAGCTGTTTTTT	CSVAGGTGELFF
TRBV28	TRBD1	TRBJ1-5	few	TGTGCCAGCAGGAATCAGGGGGCCGGCAATCAGCCCCAGCATTTT	CASRNQGAGNQPQHF
TRBV6-8	TRBD2	TRBJ2-7	few	TGTGCCAGCCGCGGCGGGACTAGCTCGTTGTCCTACGAGCAGTACTTC	CASRGGTSSLSYEQYF
TRBV6-8	-	TRBJ1-6	few	TGTGCCAGCAGTTACAACATGAATTCACCCCTCCACTTT	CASSYNMNSPLHF
TRBV6-8	-	TRBJ1-3	-	TGTGCCAGCAGTGATCCCGTCTATCGCCTGACACAGGGAAACACCATATATTTT	CASSDPVYRLTQGNTIYF
TRBV28	-	TRBJ2-2	few	TGTGCCAGCAACCCCCTGAACCGGGAAACCGGGGAGCTGTTTTTT	CASNPLNRETGELFF
TRBV29-1	-	TRBJ2-1	-	TGCAGCGTTGATTCCCCGGCCAGATACAATGAGCAGTTCTTC	CSVDSPARYNEQFF
TRBV5-1	-	TRBJ1-1	-	TGCGCCAGCAGCTTGTCGGAAAGGGTCGGCACTGAAGCTTTCTTT	CASSLSERVGTEAFF
TRBV11-3	TRBD1	TRBJ2-5	many	TGTGCCAGCAGCGTCACAGGGGGCGCGATAGAGACCCAGTACTTC	CASSVTGGAIETQYF
TRBV6-4	-	TRBJ1-1	few	TGTGCCAGCAGTCGGCAGGGTGAAGCTTTCTTT	CASSRQGEAFF
TRBV19	TRBD1	TRBJ1-1	-	TGTGCCAGTAGCCACACAGGGGACACTGAAGCTTTCTTT	CASSHTGDTEAFF
TRBV10-3	-	TRBJ1-1	few	TGTGCCATCGGTCAGGGCGAGAACACTGAAGCTTTCTTT	CAIGQGENTEAFF
TRBV4-1	-	TRBJ2-1	many	TGCGCCAGCAGTTCCGGAGGGGGTATTGGTGAGCAGTTCTTC	CASSSGGGIGEQFF
TRBV15	TRBD2	TRBJ2-7	few	TGTGCCACCAGCGCAGACCGGGGGGACCGCTACGAGCAGTACTTC	CATSADRGDRYEQYF
TRBV5-4	-	TRBJ2-7	-	TGTGCCAGCAGCTTAGCGGCAGACTACGAGCAGTACTTC	CASSLAADYEQYF
TRBV28	TRBD1	TRBJ2-3	few	TGTGCCAGCAGTGAACCGGGACAGGGGAACACAGATACGCAGTATTTT	CASSEPGQGNTDTQYF
TRBV11-3	-	TRBJ2-7	-	TGTGCCAGCAGCTTAATGAGGGACTCCTACGAGCAGTACTTC	CASSLMRDSYEQYF
TRBV6-8	-	TRBJ1-5	-	TGTGCCAGCAGTTACCCGGCAGGTGGTCAGCCCCAGCATTTT	CASSYPAGGQPQHF
TRBV18	-	TRBJ2-2	-	TGTGCCAGCTCAGCGGGGTTGTCTCGCCAGAACACCGGGGAGCTGTTTTTT	CASSAGLSRQNTGELFF
TRBV19	-	TRBJ2-5	-	TGTGCCAGTCGGTTCAGTCGGTCAGAGACCCAGTACTTC	CASRFSRSETQYF
TRBV7-8	TRBD1	TRBJ2-7	many	TGTGCCAGCAGCTGGGGACAGTCCTACGAGCAGTACTTC	CASSWGQSYEQYF
TRBV28	TRBD1	TRBJ1-3	-	TGTGCCAGCAGGGCAGGGGGACCTGGAAACACCATATATTTT	CASRAGGPGNTIYF
TRBV10-3	-	TRBJ2-3	-	TGTGCCATCAGTGAGCTCGGGGGCAGCACAGATACGCAGTATTTT	CAISELGGSTDTQYF
TRBV5-1	-	TRBJ2-5	-	TGCGCCAGCAGCTTGGGAATAGCGCCGCCACAAGAGACCCAGTACTTC	CASSLGIAPPQETQYF
TRBV9	-	TRBJ1-6	medium-sized	TGTGCCACGACCCTGGGGGGCTACCTTAATTCACCCCTCCACTTT	CATTLGGYLNSPLHF
TRBV11-3	-	TRBJ2-5	medium-sized	TGTGCCAGCAGCTTAGAGCCCCCGGGGGCAGGGGAGACCCAGTACTTC	CASSLEPPGAGETQYF